These 21 T cell receptor beta chains originate from one sample sequenced in a study of blood T cell repertoires in COVID-19. Using immunoSEQ multiplex PCR, the repertoire was profiled, and TCRdb retains in-frame clones only, with some absent. This table has under 500,000 clones, roughly 91% appearing once. Sequencing input: peripheral blood. Receptor source: a woman aged 25 to 39 with acute or convalescent COVID-19.

The chain has TRBV9 and TRBJ1-6; 9 bases align to TRBD1. With V trimmed by 2 bases and J by 8 bases, 5 bases remained unmatched. The CDR3 is 15 amino acids. Germline V lookup: CDR1 SGDLS, CDR2 YYNGEE. CDR3 nucleotides: TGTGCCAGCAGCGTTACAGGGGGCGGTTATTCACCCCTCCACTTT. Translation gives CASSVTGGGYSPLHF.

The J gene is TRBJ1-1, the V gene TRBV5-4; 9 positions match TRBD1. The V segment lost 2 bases and the J segment 3 bases; nucleotides outside the gene matches: 2. CDR1 is SGHNT, CDR2 YYREEE, per germline (reference sequence). The CDR3 spans 14 residues. The CDR3 DNA follows: TGTGCCAGCAGCTTAAGGGACAGGGACACTGAAGCTTTCTTT. Encoded protein: CASSLRDRDTEAFF.

This clone was found once. The CDR3 DNA reads TGTGCCAGCAGGGTTAGCGGGGGGAGCACAGATACGCAGTATTTT. Translated: CASRVSGGSTDTQYF. The chain is built from TRBV27 and TRBJ2-3; 10 bases align to TRBD2. Germline V gene lookup returns CDR1 MNHEY and CDR2 SMNVEV (reference sequence). The CDR3 consists of 15 residues. The V gene end was trimmed by 6 bases and the J gene end by 0 bases; junction bases not matched to a gene: 3.

This sequence joins TRBV27 and TRBJ2-5, with 8 bases that match TRBD1. CDR1 MNHEY and CDR2 SMNVEV come from the germline V gene (reference sequence). V was clipped by 4 bases and J by 3 bases; unmatched bases: 4. This CDR3 region has 14 residues. The CDR3: CASSSPDREETQYF. CDR3 sequence (DNA): TGTGCCAGCAGTTCACCGGACAGGGAAGAGACCCAGTACTTC.

The genes are TRBV19 and TRBJ2-1, with 7 bases that match TRBD1. The CDR3 contains 15 residues. Germline CDR1 LNHDA, CDR2 SQIVND (reference sequence). Trimming cost V 7 bases and J 0 bases; bases outside gene matches: 6. CDR3: CASTPGQTSYNEQFF. The CDR3 nucleotides read TGTGCCAGTACCCCGGGACAGACCTCCTACAATGAGCAGTTCTTC.

The chain combines TRBV7-2 with TRBJ2-3, with D possibly being TRBD1 (6 bases). Deletions cut 2 bases from V and 3 bases from J, with 9 bases between. This CDR3 has 14 amino acids. Per germline, CDR1 SGHTA and CDR2 FQGNSA. The CDR3 nucleotides are TGTGCCAGCAGCTTAAGAACAGGGACAGATACGCAGTATTTT. This codes for CASSLRTGTDTQYF.

The V gene is TRBV7-8, the J gene TRBJ2-3; a weak D match, TRBD2 (6 bases). The ends were cut back, 5 bases at V and 1 base at J, with 16 bases in the middle. CDR1 and CDR2 (germline): SGHVS, FQNEAQ. The CDR3 contains 16 residues. The CDR3 region is CASSPSGWGGTDTQYF. CDR3 DNA: TGTGCCAGCAGCCCCTCGGGATGGGGGGGCACAGATACGCAGTATTTT.

This clone was seen once. J is TRBJ2-5 and V is TRBV19; D is perhaps TRBD2 (6 bases). From germline, CDR1 is LNHDA and CDR2 SQIVND (reference sequence). V shed 5 bases and J shed 5 bases, with 21 bases lying between them. The CDR3 is made up of 16 amino acids. CDR3 coding DNA: TGTGCCAGTAGTCGAGTGGGGTGGGGGAGGATGGAGACCCAGTACTTC. Translation: CASSRVGWGRMETQYF.

The V and J genes are TRBV15 and TRBJ1-5, with D perhaps matching TRBD1 (6 bases). Germline-derived CDR1 and CDR2 are LNHNV and YYDKDF (reference sequence). Trimming shortened V by 0 bases and J by 7 bases, and 13 bases separated the two germline ends. The length of the CDR3 is 15 residues. The CDR3 here is CATSRDGGRLQPQHF. CDR3 DNA: TGTGCCACCAGCAGAGATGGGGGCAGACTACAGCCCCAGCATTTT.

This chain uses TRBV19 with TRBJ2-3; 8 nucleotides match TRBD1. The CDR3 runs 16 residues. Germline assignment: CDR1 LNHDA and CDR2 SQIVND (reference sequence). V dropped 2 bases and J dropped 6; count of bases not matched to a gene: 10. This CDR3 reads CASSIYPGGKRDTQYF. In DNA form, the CDR3 reads TGTGCCAGTAGTATATACCCAGGGGGCAAGAGGGATACGCAGTATTTT.

The chain carries TRBV7-9 and TRBJ2-1, with 9 bases lining up with TRBD2. From germline, CDR1 is SEHNR and CDR2 FQNEAQ (reference sequence). The CDR3 contains 14 residues. V was clipped by 3 bases and J by 5 bases; unmatched bases: 2. For the CDR3, the DNA is TGTGCCAGCAGCTTGACTAGCGGAAACAATGAGCAGTTCTTC. Its protein product is CASSLTSGNNEQFF.

The chain uses TRBV30 and TRBJ2-5, with TRBD1 as a possible D gene (5 bases). Germline V gene lookup returns CDR1 GTSNPN and CDR2 SVGIG (reference sequence). This CDR3 region has 12 residues. V lost 4 bases to trimming and J lost 4 bases, with 10 bases between them. The CDR3 nucleotides read TGTGCCTGGAAAAGCCAGGGAGAGACCCAGTACTTC. It is translated as CAWKSQGETQYF.

The chain joins TRBV2 to TRBJ2-7, with a tentative D call TRBD1 (5 bases). Trimming cost V 1 base and J 3 bases, with 13 bases left between them. CDR1 SNHLY and CDR2 FYNNEI come from the germline V gene. The CDR3 runs 15 residues. CDR3 coding DNA: TGTGCCAGCAGTGAAGTGGCGACAGCCTACTACGAGCAGTACTTC. Protein product: CASSEVATAYYEQYF.

The CDR3 loop reads CASSPGEGNGNEQFF. CDR3 nucleotide sequence: TGTGCCAGCAGCCCTGGGGAGGGCAATGGCAATGAGCAGTTCTTC. The V and J genes are TRBV7-3 and TRBJ2-1, with 7 bases fitting TRBD2. J was trimmed by 6 bases and V by 5 bases; bases with no gene match: 10. The length of the CDR3 is 15 residues. The germline V gene encodes CDR1 SGHTA and CDR2 FQGTGA.

The chain couples TRBV2 to TRBJ2-7; D might be TRBD2 (7 bases). Between the trimmed V and J ends, which lost 6 bases and 2 bases, there was a span of 17 bases. The CDR3 has 15 residues. CDR1 SNHLY and CDR2 FYNNEI come from the germline V gene. CDR3 in amino acids: CASSRGGGPTYEQYF. The CDR3 DNA is TGTGCCAGCAGCCGCGGCGGGGGCCCTACCTACGAGCAGTACTTC.

The rearrangement links TRBV30 to TRBJ2-3; 8 bases are shared with TRBD2. The CDR3 spans 20 residues. CDR1 is GTSNPN and CDR2 is SVGIG in the germline V gene (reference sequence). The junction had 19 bases not matched to a gene; V was cut back by 2 bases and J by 0 bases. The CDR3 nucleotides read TGTGCCTGGAGTCCGGGAATGACGTACAGCGGGGGCACTAGCACAGATACGCAGTATTTT. This encodes CAWSPGMTYSGGTSTDTQYF.

The chain recombines TRBV9 with TRBJ2-1, with 9 bases fitting TRBD1. Germline lookup yields CDR1 SGDLS and CDR2 YYNGEE. With V trimmed by 3 bases and J by 8 bases, 6 bases remained unmatched. The CDR3 totals 14 residues. The CDR3 DNA reads TGTGCCAGCAGCGCGGGACAGGGCTTCTATGAGCAGTTCTTC. Protein product: CASSAGQGFYEQFF.

CDR3 sequence (DNA): TGTGCCAGCAGCCACCCTAGCGGGGGGGCCCAAAACACCGGGGAGCTGTTTTTT. Translating gives CASSHPSGGAQNTGELFF. The chain uses TRBV4-2 and TRBJ2-2; 12 bases map to TRBD2. CDR3 size: 18 residues. V lost 3 bases to trimming and J lost 2 bases; unmatched junction nucleotides: 7. The germline gives CDR1 LGHNA, CDR2 YNFKEQ.

The chain recombines TRBV29-1 with TRBJ2-1, with D tentatively TRBD2 (5 bases). Trimming pared 0 bases from V and 8 bases from J, leaving 17 bases between. CDR1 is SQVTM and CDR2 is ANQGSEA in the germline V gene. The CDR3 sequence is 15 residues long. CDR3 DNA: TGCAGCGTTGAAGATCCCGGGGTCACGGCGGATGAGCAGTTCTTC. This encodes CSVEDPGVTADEQFF.

A few counts support this clone. The gene calls are TRBV14 and TRBJ2-5; the match to TRBD2 covers 10 bases. The CDR3 sequence is 16 residues long. Germline CDR1 and CDR2: SGHDN and FVKESK. J gave up 5 bases and V 1 base, and 7 bases lay outside the gene matches. The CDR3 DNA follows: TGTGCCAGCAGCCAAGGGACTAGCGGAGTTGGGGAGACCCAGTACTTC. This encodes CASSQGTSGVGETQYF.

CDR3 DNA sequence: TGTGCCAGCAGTCCGGGACAGCAGAACTATGGCTACACCTTC. Amino acids: CASSPGQQNYGYTF. The chain has TRBV6-6 and TRBJ1-2; 7 bases line up with TRBD1. J lost 2 bases, V lost 5 bases, and 5 bases had no gene match. Germline V gene lookup returns CDR1 MNHNY and CDR2 SVGAGI (reference sequence). The length of the CDR3 is 14 residues.